Presented here are 21 T cell receptor beta chains from one specimen sequenced in a study of cytomegalovirus exposure and HLA in healthy donors. The PCR was carried out with 60 Vbeta primers and 13 Jbeta primers. Profiled with immunoSEQ multiplex PCR; TCRdb holds only in-frame clones, not every one. The sample includes about 180,000 clones, about four fifths of them seen just once. What was sequenced was PBMCs. The source is a male donor in good health and CMV-seronegative.

The chain links TRBV27 to TRBJ2-1, with D maybe TRBD2 (6 bases). CDR1 MNHEY and CDR2 SMNVEV come from the germline V gene (reference sequence). Trimming left V 5 bases short and J 8 bases short, with 19 bases between. The CDR3 length is 15 residues. The CDR3 reads CASSLLATSFDEQFF. The CDR3, as DNA: TGTGCCAGCAGTCTTCTCGCGACTAGTTTCGATGAGCAGTTCTTC.

The rearrangement links TRBV10-3 to TRBJ2-3, with 9 positions matching TRBD2. The CDR3 is made up of 15 amino acids. V lost 3 bases to trimming and J lost 5 bases; unmatched junction nucleotides: 6. CDR1 and CDR2 (germline): ENHRY, SYGVKD. CDR3 nucleotides: TGTGCCATCAGTGACGCGACTAGCGGAGGAGATACGCAGTATTTT. It is translated as CAISDATSGGDTQYF.

The rearrangement uses TRBV5-6 and TRBJ2-3, with TRBD2 identical over 8 bases. Trimming took 5 bases from V and 5 from J; bases not matched to a gene: 7. This CDR3 is built from 14 residues. Germline V lookup: CDR1 SGHDT, CDR2 YYEEEE. CDR3 DNA sequence: TGTGCCAGCAGTCCAGCCGGGAGGGAAGATACGCAGTATTTT. The encoded protein is CASSPAGREDTQYF.

The chain combines TRBV29-1 with TRBJ2-5, with 11 bases that match TRBD1. The DNA end lines up better with TRBJ2-7; the J call may be wrong. This CDR3 spans 15 amino acids. CDR1 is SQVTM and CDR2 is ANQGSEA in the germline V gene. DNA for the CDR3: TGCAGCGTCGCCCCCGGGACAGGGGGTGCCTACGAGCAGTACTTC. It is translated as CSVAPGTGGAYEQYF.

The chain combines TRBV7-2 with TRBJ1-5; 7 bases are a match to TRBD1. The junction had 8 bases not matched to a gene; V was cut back by 6 bases and J by 6 bases. The CDR3 extends over 14 amino acids. Germline assignment: CDR1 SGHTA and CDR2 FQGNSA. The CDR3 bases are TGTGCCAGCAGAGACAGGGATTTGGGTCAGCCCCAGCATTTT. Translation gives CASRDRDLGQPQHF.

This clone has just a few counts. The V call is TRBV12-5, the J call TRBJ1-5; D is perhaps TRBD1 (6 bases). The germline gives CDR1 LGHNT, CDR2 FRNRAP. The V gene lost 6 bases and the J gene lost 3 bases, with 9 bases spanning the gap. CDR3 length: 13 amino acids. The CDR3 coding sequence is TGTGCTAGTGGCCGGACAGTCAATCAGCCCCAGCATTTT. Translation gives CASGRTVNQPQHF.

The CDR3 region is CASGLNRATEAFF. The DNA for the CDR3 is TGTGCTAGTGGTTTGAACAGGGCCACTGAAGCTTTCTTT. The chain employs TRBV12-5 and TRBJ1-1; perhaps TRBD1 as D (6 bases). Germline CDR1 LGHNT, CDR2 FRNRAP. The V gene lost 2 bases and the J gene lost 4 bases, with 8 bases spanning the gap. The CDR3 runs 13 residues. Full variable domain (missing parts from reference TRBV12-5 and TRBJ1-1): DARVTQTPRHKVTEMGQEVTMRCQPILGHNTVFWYRQTMMQGLELLAYFRNRAPLDDSGMPKDRFSAEMPDATLATLKIQPSEPRDSAVYFCASGLNRATEAFFGQGTRLTVV.

There are a few counts of this clone. The chain carries TRBV18 and TRBJ1-1, with TRBD1 matching 9 bases. V lost 1 base and J lost 4; bases outside the gene matches: 4. The CDR3 is 15 amino acids. The germline gives CDR1 KGHSH, CDR2 LQKENI. CDR3 bases: TGTGCCAGCTCACCACAAACGGGACAGGGCACTGAAGCTTTCTTT. This sequence encodes CASSPQTGQGTEAFF.

This clone came up a few times. The gene calls are TRBV29-1 and TRBJ2-2; no reliable D call. The CDR3 is 12 amino acids. V lost 3 bases and J lost 4, with 6 bases in between. The germline gives CDR1 SQVTM, CDR2 ANQGSEA. The CDR3 reads CSVDPSTGELFF. For the CDR3, the DNA is TGCAGCGTTGACCCTAGCACCGGGGAGCTGTTTTTT.

The chain employs TRBV7-3 and TRBJ2-1; 11 nucleotides match TRBD2. The CDR3 spans 17 residues. V gave up 6 bases and J gave up 3 bases; unmatched junction bases: 10. The germline gives CDR1 SGHTA, CDR2 FQGTGA. CDR3 region: CASSVTLAGGLYNEQFF. CDR3 DNA: TGTGCCAGCAGTGTAACCCTAGCGGGAGGTCTCTACAATGAGCAGTTCTTC.

This chain uses TRBV9 with TRBJ1-5, with 8 bases identical to TRBD1. Germline V CDR1 and CDR2: SGDLS, YYNGEE. J was trimmed by 5 bases and V by 4 bases; bases with no gene match: 8. This CDR3 is 15 amino acids long. CDR3 sequence reads: CASSPSGGVHQPQHF. CDR3 nucleotides: TGTGCCAGCAGCCCCTCAGGGGGCGTTCATCAGCCCCAGCATTTT.

CDR3 in DNA: TGTGCCAGCAGCTTAGTTGCGGGCAGTTACTACAATGAGCAGTTCTTC. Residues: CASSLVAGSYYNEQFF. J is TRBJ2-1 and V is TRBV7-9; D possibly corresponds to TRBD2 (5 bases). With 1 base removed from V and 3 bases from J, the gap between germline ends came to 13 bases. The CDR3 has 16 amino acids. Per the germline V gene, CDR1 is SEHNR and CDR2 is FQNEAQ (reference sequence).

V and J are TRBV6-5 and TRBJ1-1; D unresolved. Between the trimmed V and J ends, which lost 4 bases and 4 bases, there was a span of 4 bases. The CDR3 is made up of 11 amino acids. From germline, CDR1 is MNHEY and CDR2 SVGAGI. The CDR3 sequence: CASSSGTEAFF. DNA for the CDR3: TGTGCCAGCAGTTCCGGCACTGAAGCTTTCTTT.

The sample holds one count of this clone. V and J are TRBV28 and TRBJ2-3; D is unresolved. The CDR3 covers 13 residues. Trimming left V 8 bases short and J 2 bases short, with 11 bases between. Per germline, CDR1 MDHEN and CDR2 SYDVKM. The CDR3 coding sequence is TGTGCCAGCGTGCCCTCTAACACAGATACGCAGTATTTT. Encoded protein: CASVPSNTDTQYF.

As for this clone: Other nucleotide sequences from this sample produce the same CDR3. The rearrangement links TRBV5-1 to TRBJ2-1; 9 bases line up with TRBD2. The CDR3 runs 15 residues. Germline trimming cut 3 bases from V and 8 bases from J; bases unmatched to any gene: 9. Germline V CDR1 and CDR2: SGHRS, YFSETQ. In DNA, the CDR3 is TGCGCCAGCAGCTCCCTCGCGGGGGGGCCGGATGAGCAGTTCTTC. Encoded protein: CASSSLAGGPDEQFF.

The V gene is TRBV28, the J gene TRBJ2-7, with 8 nucleotides matching TRBD2. The CDR3 has 15 amino acids. CDR1 MDHEN and CDR2 SYDVKM come from the germline V gene. V lost 2 bases, J lost 3 bases, and 6 bases stayed unmatched. The CDR3 region has the DNA TGTGCCAGCAGTTTAGTGGCTAGCGGGCACTACGAGCAGTACTTC. Translated: CASSLVASGHYEQYF.

V gene TRBV7-9 combines with J gene TRBJ2-1; 7 positions match TRBD2. V lost 5 bases, J lost 3 bases, and 7 bases stayed unmatched. Per the germline V gene, CDR1 is SEHNR and CDR2 is FQNEAQ (reference sequence). This CDR3 spans 15 amino acids. This CDR3 reads CASSRRAGDYNEQFF. The CDR3 DNA follows: TGTGCCAGCAGCCGCCGGGCGGGAGACTACAATGAGCAGTTCTTC. The full variable domain, with the rest looked up from reference TRBV7-9 and TRBJ2-1, is DTGVSQNPRHKITKRGQNVTFRCDPISEHNRLYWYRQTLGQGPEFLTYFQNEAQLEKSRLLSDRFSAERPKGSFSTLEIQRTEQGDSAMYLCASSRRAGDYNEQFFGPGTRLTVL.

This clone was seen a handful of times. V and J are TRBV6-5 and TRBJ2-6; possible D gene TRBD1, 5 bases. The V gene's germline CDR1 is MNHEY and CDR2 SVGAGI. The CDR3 is 16 amino acids. The V end lost 8 bases, the J end lost 0 bases, and 14 bases lay between the germline ends. The CDR3 DNA is TGTGCCAGCCGTTCGACAGTTTCCTCTGGGGCCAACGTCCTGACTTTC. Protein: CASRSTVSSGANVLTF.

The rearrangement uses TRBV30 and TRBJ1-5; 11 positions match TRBD1. J was trimmed by 6 bases and V by 5 bases; bases with no gene match: 0. CDR1 and CDR2 from the germline V gene are GTSNPN and SVGIG (reference sequence). This CDR3 is 12 amino acids long. The CDR3, as DNA: TGTGCCTGGGGGACAGGGGGTCAGCCCCAGCATTTT. This gives the protein CAWGTGGQPQHF. Variable domain in full (rest from reference TRBV30 and TRBJ1-5): SQTIHQWPATLVQPVGSPLSLECTVEGTSNPNLYWYRQAAGRGLQLLFYSVGIGQISSEVPQNLSASRPQDRQFILSSKKLLLSDSGFYLCAWGTGGQPQHFGDGTRLSIL.

V and J are TRBV9 and TRBJ2-2; D is perhaps TRBD1 (5 bases). Deletions cut 3 bases from V and 0 bases from J, with 21 bases between. This CDR3 comprises 19 residues. Germline values: CDR1 SGDLS, CDR2 YYNGEE. The DNA for the CDR3 is TGTGCCAGCAGCGGCGTAGGGTTGGGGTTGGGGCCGAACACCGGGGAGCTGTTTTTT. The encoded protein is CASSGVGLGLGPNTGELFF.

The chain carries TRBV9 and TRBJ1-2, with 10 positions matching TRBD1. Germline-derived CDR1 and CDR2 are SGDLS and YYNGEE. CDR3 length equals 15 residues. V shed 0 bases, J shed 7 bases, and the junction held 6 bases outside the gene matches. As DNA, the CDR3 is TGTGCCAGCAGCGTAGGACAGGGGGCATCTCGTGGCTACACCTTC. Its translation is CASSVGQGASRGYTF.